This T cell receptor (beta chain) stems from a study of blood T cell repertoires in COVID-19. Using immunoSEQ multiplex PCR, the repertoire was profiled, and TCRdb retains in-frame clones only, with some absent. The data contain around 250,000 clones, approximately 83% of them singletons. The junction had 6 bases not matched to a gene; V was cut back by 4 bases and J by 1 base. The CDR3 covers 16 residues. CDR1 is SEHNR and CDR2 is FQNEAQ in the germline V gene (reference sequence). Source material: PBMCs or T cells enriched from blood (not recorded which). The chain carries TRBV7-9 and TRBJ1-4, with 7 nucleotides matching TRBD1. The TCR was taken from a woman in her forties or fifties who had recovered from COVID-19. The CDR3 sequence is CASSSQGWGTNEKLFF. The CDR3 DNA follows: TGTGCCAGCAGCTCACAGGGGTGGGGAACTAATGAAAAACTGTTTTTT.